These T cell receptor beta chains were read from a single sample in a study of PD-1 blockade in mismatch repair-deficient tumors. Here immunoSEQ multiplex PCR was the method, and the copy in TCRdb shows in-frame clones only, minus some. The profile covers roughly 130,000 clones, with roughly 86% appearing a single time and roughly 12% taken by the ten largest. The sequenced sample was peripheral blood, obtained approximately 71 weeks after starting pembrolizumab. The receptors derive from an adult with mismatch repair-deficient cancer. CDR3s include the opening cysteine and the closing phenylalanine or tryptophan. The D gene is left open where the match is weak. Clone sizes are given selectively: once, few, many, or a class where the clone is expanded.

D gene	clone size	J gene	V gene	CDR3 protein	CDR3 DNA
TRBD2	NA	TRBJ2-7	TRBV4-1	CASSQGLAGRGEQYF	TGCGCCAGCAGCCAAGGACTAGCGGGGAGGGGAGAGCAGTACTTC
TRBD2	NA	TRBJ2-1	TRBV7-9	CASSLPGTSKEQFF	TGTGCCAGCAGCTTACCCGGGACTAGTAAGGAGCAGTTCTTC
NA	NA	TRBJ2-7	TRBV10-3	CAISAGPYEQYF	TGTGCCATCAGTGCAGGACCCTACGAGCAGTACTTC
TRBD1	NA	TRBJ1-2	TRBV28	CASSPYLGTGGGSYTF	TGTGCCAGCAGTCCCTACCTTGGGACAGGGGGCGGAAGCTACACCTTC
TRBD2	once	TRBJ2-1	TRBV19	CASRPSRTSGYNEQFF	TGTGCCAGTAGACCGAGCAGGACTAGCGGTTACAATGAGCAGTTCTTC
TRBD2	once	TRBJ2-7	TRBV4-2	CASSHEGTSGTYEQYF	TGTGCCAGCAGCCACGAAGGGACTAGCGGTACCTACGAGCAGTACTTC
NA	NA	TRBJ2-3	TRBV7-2	CASSLTHTDTQYF	TGTGCCAGCAGCTTAACCCACACAGATACGCAGTATTTT
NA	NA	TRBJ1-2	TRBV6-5	CASSYSTRAYGYTF	TGTGCCAGCAGTTACTCAACAAGGGCCTATGGCTACACCTTC
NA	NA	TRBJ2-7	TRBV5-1	CASSAQGTRYEQYF	TGCGCCAGCAGCGCGCAGGGGACCCGTTACGAGCAGTACTTC
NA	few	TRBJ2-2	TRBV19	CASSATGELFF	TGTGCCAGTAGTGCTACCGGGGAGCTGTTTTTT
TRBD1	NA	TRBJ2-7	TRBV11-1	CASNRDGTGDYEQYF	TGTGCCAGTAACCGAGACGGGACAGGGGACTACGAGCAGTACTTC
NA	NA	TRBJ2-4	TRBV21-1	CASSKGAGLKNIQYF	TGTGCCAGCAGCAAAGGGGCAGGGCTCAAAAACATTCAGTACTTC
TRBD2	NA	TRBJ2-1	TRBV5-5	CASSGGLAVYNEQFF	TGTGCCAGCAGCGGGGGACTAGCGGTCTACAATGAGCAGTTCTTC
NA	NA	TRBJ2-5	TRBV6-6	CASSLRQDLQETQYF	TGTGCCAGCAGTCTCCGACAGGACCTACAAGAGACCCAGTACTTC
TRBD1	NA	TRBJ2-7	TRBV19	CASSSWTGPKREQYF	TGTGCCAGTAGTTCCTGGACAGGCCCAAAGAGGGAGCAGTACTTC
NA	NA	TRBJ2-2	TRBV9	CASSVEGSGNVYTGELFF	TGTGCCAGCAGCGTAGAGGGGTCAGGGAATGTGTACACCGGGGAGCTGTTTTTT
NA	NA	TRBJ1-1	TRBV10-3	CAISESHLNTEAFF	TGTGCCATCAGTGAGTCGCACCTAAACACTGAAGCTTTCTTT
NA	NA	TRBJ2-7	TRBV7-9	CASSLVDSEQYF	TGTGCCAGCAGCTTAGTAGACAGCGAGCAGTACTTC
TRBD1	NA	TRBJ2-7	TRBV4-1	CASSQEGQASSYEQYF	TGCGCCAGCAGCCAAGAAGGACAGGCCAGCTCCTACGAGCAGTACTTC
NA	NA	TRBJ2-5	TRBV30	CAFWTEKGETQYF	TGTGCCTTCTGGACAGAAAAGGGTGAGACCCAGTACTTC
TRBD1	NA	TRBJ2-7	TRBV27	CASRPVTGGGYEQYF	TGTGCCAGCAGACCAGTGACAGGGGGTGGGTACGAGCAGTACTTC
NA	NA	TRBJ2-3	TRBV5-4	CASTPSQQRTDTQYF	TGTGCCAGCACCCCGTCCCAGCAAAGGACAGATACGCAGTATTTT
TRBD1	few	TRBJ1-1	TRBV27	CASRTEDRGLFNTEAFF	TGTGCCAGCAGGACAGAGGACAGGGGCCTGTTTAACACTGAAGCTTTCTTT
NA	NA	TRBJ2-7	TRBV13	CASSRGREIIYEQYF	TGTGCCAGCAGCCGGGGGCGGGAGATAATCTACGAGCAGTACTTC
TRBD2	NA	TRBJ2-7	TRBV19	CASSFAGVQYF	TGTGCCAGTAGCTTCGCGGGGGTGCAGTACTTC
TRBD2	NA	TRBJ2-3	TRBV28	CASSLAGVSTDTQYF	TGTGCCAGCAGTTTAGCGGGAGTGTCCACAGATACGCAGTATTTT
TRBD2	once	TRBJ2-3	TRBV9	CASSVEAGGPADTQYF	TGTGCCAGCAGCGTAGAAGCGGGAGGGCCGGCAGATACGCAGTATTTT
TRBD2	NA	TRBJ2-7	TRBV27	CASSPLGLAGVPYEQYF	TGTGCCAGCAGTCCCCTAGGACTAGCGGGAGTCCCCTACGAGCAGTACTTC
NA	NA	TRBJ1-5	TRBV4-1	CASSQGLGLNQPQHF	TGCGCCAGCAGCCAAGGTCTAGGACTGAATCAGCCCCAGCATTTT
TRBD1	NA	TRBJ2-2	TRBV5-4	CASSLGLRGSGGELFF	TGTGCCAGCAGCTTGGGGCTCAGGGGGTCGGGCGGGGAGCTGTTTTTT
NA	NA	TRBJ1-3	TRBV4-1	CASSQGPGYSGSGNTIYF	TGCGCCAGCAGCCAGGGACCTGGTTATTCGGGCTCTGGAAACACCATATATTTT
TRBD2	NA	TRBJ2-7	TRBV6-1	CASREIAGASYEQYF	TGTGCCAGCAGAGAGATAGCGGGAGCATCCTACGAGCAGTACTTC
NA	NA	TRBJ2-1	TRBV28	CASSPIPGGSNEQFF	TGTGCCAGCAGTCCCATTCCCGGGGGCTCGAATGAGCAGTTCTTC
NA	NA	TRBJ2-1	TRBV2	CASSESPGYEQFF	TGTGCCAGCAGTGAATCCCCGGGTTATGAGCAGTTCTTC
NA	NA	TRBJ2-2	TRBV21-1	CASLLPGTGLTGELFF	TGTGCCAGCCTTCTACCCGGGACAGGGTTGACCGGGGAGCTGTTTTTT
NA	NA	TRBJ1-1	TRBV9	CASSVGAGAAFF	TGTGCCAGCAGCGTAGGAGCAGGGGCAGCTTTCTTT